Each of the 24 T cell receptor beta chains below was sequenced from the same sample in a study of response to subunit inactivated influenza vaccine. MiXCR was run by TCRdb on the RT-PCR reads, yielding one entry per CDR3 protein. The repertoire has fewer than 700,000 distinct CDR3 sequences, 10% to 15% of them found once; the top ten carry around 12%. Here the sequenced sample was PBMCs from blood, taken roughly 45 days after vaccination. These receptors were obtained from a man aged 45 to 65 who received an inactivated influenza vaccine.

This clonotype was seen repeatedly, ten times or more. This chain links TRBV7-3 with TRBJ2-1, with D maybe TRBD2 (5 bases). V lost 5 bases to trimming and J lost 7 bases, with 18 bases between them. Germline V gene lookup returns CDR1 SGHTA and CDR2 FQGTGA. The CDR3 is 15 residues long. The CDR3 loop is CASSPGLPSGNEQFF. CDR3 bases: TGTGCCAGCAGCCCTGGACTTCCCTCGGGTAATGAGCAGTTCTTC.

The V gene is TRBV20-1, the J gene TRBJ2-1, with D possibly TRBD2 on 6 matching bases. V was shortened by 6 bases and J by 0 bases, with 18 bases between the two germline ends. The CDR3 extends over 16 amino acids. Germline CDR1 and CDR2: DFQATT and SNEGSKA (reference sequence). Here the CDR3 DNA reads TGCAGTGCGTCTGCCGTGGGGGGAATCTCCTACAATGAGCAGTTCTTC. This gives the protein CSASAVGGISYNEQFF.

The table lists this clonotype with a few counts. CDR3 loop: CASSQGQIIGNTIYF. DNA for the CDR3: TGCGCCAGCAGCCAGGGACAGATAATAGGAAACACCATATATTTT. The chain joins TRBV4-1 to TRBJ1-3; 7 bases fit TRBD1. CDR1 MGHRA and CDR2 YSYEKL come from the germline V gene. The CDR3 covers 15 residues. V shed 3 bases, J shed 4 bases, and the junction held 6 bases outside the gene matches.

The gene calls are TRBV7-2 and TRBJ2-5, with D possibly being TRBD1 (6 bases). The germline V and J ends were trimmed by 7 bases and 5 bases, with 14 bases remaining between them. This CDR3 region has 13 residues. Looked up from germline, CDR1 is SGHTA and CDR2 is FQGNSA. The CDR3 protein is CASILTRGETQYF. CDR3 nucleotides: TGTGCCAGCATCCTAACTAGGGGGGAGACCCAGTACTTC.

This chain links TRBV27 with TRBJ2-7; D unclear. Germline CDR1 and CDR2: MNHEY and SMNVEV (reference sequence). The CDR3 is 10 amino acids. Trimming pared 6 bases from V and 6 bases from J, leaving 6 bases between. The CDR3 spells CASSLGEQYF. The CDR3, as DNA: TGTGCCAGCAGCTTAGGCGAGCAGTACTTC.

The chain couples TRBV2 to TRBJ2-5; 7 positions agree with TRBD2. This CDR3 has 13 amino acids. Germline V gene sequence: CDR1 SNHLY, CDR2 FYNNEI. The V segment lost 11 bases and the J segment 5 bases; nucleotides outside the gene matches: 11. The CDR3 is CAGKSGDWETQYF. CDR3 nucleotides: TGTGCCGGAAAGAGCGGGGATTGGGAGACCCAGTACTTC.

CDR3 DNA: TGTGCCAGCAGTTTACCTCGGGGGCAAAGAGATACGCAGTATTTT. It translates to CASSLPRGQRDTQYF. The chain recombines TRBV28 with TRBJ2-3; TRBD1 or TRBD2 may be the D gene (6 bases each). V was pared by 2 bases and J by 5 bases, with 14 bases between. The CDR3 spans 15 residues. Germline CDR1 reads MDHEN; CDR2 reads SYDVKM.

This clonotype occurred many times. The chain couples TRBV28 to TRBJ2-7; D remains unclear. Between the trimmed V and J ends, which lost 7 bases and 3 bases, there was a span of 16 bases. This CDR3 has 14 residues. In germline, CDR1 is MDHEN, CDR2 SYDVKM. CDR3 in amino acids: CASKRWAADYEQYF. The CDR3 nucleotides are TGTGCCAGCAAACGGTGGGCAGCTGACTACGAGCAGTACTTC.

The chain combines TRBV3-1 with TRBJ2-1; 7 bases map to TRBD1. The CDR3 runs to 17 residues. Germline V CDR1 and CDR2: LGHDT, YNNKEL (reference sequence). V shed 1 base and J 0 bases; nucleotides not matched to a gene: 6. CDR3 in DNA: TGTGCCAGCAGCCAAGTTTTGACAGGGAGCTCCTACAATGAGCAGTTCTTC. This translates into CASSQVLTGSSYNEQFF.

This clonotype was counted at least ten times. V is TRBV5-1 and J is TRBJ2-3, with 10 bases identical to TRBD2. CDR3 length: 16 amino acids. V dropped 0 bases and J dropped 4; count of bases not matched to a gene: 5. Germline CDR1 SGHRS, CDR2 YFSETQ. DNA of the CDR3: TGCGCCAGCAGCTTGGAACTAGCGGGGTCTTCAGATACGCAGTATTTT. Translation: CASSLELAGSSDTQYF.

This clonotype was observed a handful of times. The genes are TRBV6-2 or TRBV6-3 and TRBJ2-1; tentatively, D is TRBD2 (6 bases). V lost 2 bases and J lost 2, with 7 bases in between. Germline lookup yields CDR1 MNHEY and CDR2 SVGEGT. This CDR3 is built from 14 residues. The CDR3 DNA sequence: TGTGCCAGCAGTTACGGCGGGACCTACAATGAGCAGTTCTTC. Its translation: CASSYGGTYNEQFF.

This clonotype was recorded at least ten times. Here the CDR3 reads CASSLVPSGTGGTNEKLFF. For the CDR3, the DNA is TGCGCCAGCAGCTTGGTCCCTTCCGGGACAGGGGGAACTAATGAAAAACTGTTTTTT. This chain connects TRBV5-1 to TRBJ1-4; 11 nucleotides line up with TRBD1. The CDR3 sequence is 19 residues long. Germline loops: CDR1 SGHRS, CDR2 YFSETQ. Trimming removed 0 bases from V and 1 base from J; junction bases left unmatched: 8.

The gene calls are TRBV7-3 and TRBJ1-2, with 7 nucleotides matching TRBD1. After removal of 4 bases from V and 7 bases from J, the junction contained 12 bases not matched to a gene. This CDR3 comprises 15 residues. The germline CDR1 and CDR2 sequences are SGHTA and FQGTGA. CDR3 sequence: CASSSHPGQMFGYTF. As DNA, the CDR3 is TGTGCCAGCAGCTCGCATCCGGGACAGATGTTTGGCTACACCTTC.

This chain connects TRBV12-3 or TRBV12-4 to TRBJ2-7; 9 bases agree with TRBD1. Trimming removed 5 bases from V and 5 bases from J; junction bases left unmatched: 10. The CDR3 covers 15 residues. The CDR3 reads CASSTYRGRVHEQYF. The CDR3 DNA sequence: TGTGCCAGCAGTACTTACAGGGGGCGCGTCCACGAGCAGTACTTC.

This clonotype appeared a few times. The V gene is TRBV5-6, the J gene TRBJ2-7; perhaps TRBD2 as D (5 bases). Trimming removed 5 bases at V and 1 base at J, with 16 bases between. The germline CDR1 and CDR2 sequences are SGHDT and YYEEEE. This CDR3 has 15 residues. In DNA, the CDR3 is TGTGCCAGCAGTAACCCGGGTGAGGGTTCCTACGAGCAGTACTTC. Protein product: CASSNPGEGSYEQYF.

This CDR3 reads CASSSKGLAGGETQYF. The DNA for the CDR3 is TGTGCCAGCAGCTCTAAAGGACTAGCGGGAGGAGAGACCCAGTACTTC. V gene TRBV7-9 combines with J gene TRBJ2-5, with 14 bases fitting TRBD2. Germline V gene data show CDR1 as SEHNR and CDR2 as FQNEAQ (reference sequence). J gave up 4 bases and V 4 bases, and 5 bases lay outside the gene matches. CDR3 length: 16 residues.

This clonotype has more than one count but fewer than ten. The gene calls are TRBV5-1 and TRBJ1-1; no clear D. The CDR3 extends over 14 amino acids. CDR1 SGHRS and CDR2 YFSETQ come from the germline V gene. Trimming took 3 bases from V and 1 from J, leaving 10 bases between them. CDR3 residues: CASSSQLRNTEAFF. The CDR3 DNA sequence: TGCGCCAGCAGCTCCCAGTTAAGGAACACTGAAGCTTTCTTT.

The genes are TRBV4-2 and TRBJ2-1, with 9 bases matching TRBD1. CDR1 and CDR2 (germline): LGHNA, YNFKEQ. V was pared by 6 bases and J by 8 bases, with 5 bases of the junction left unmatched. This CDR3 contains 13 residues. The CDR3 sequence is CASRQRQGDEQFF. CDR3 coding DNA: TGTGCCAGCAGACAGCGACAGGGGGATGAGCAGTTCTTC.

A few counts support this clonotype. The rearrangement joins TRBV6-1 to TRBJ2-3; 8 bases fit TRBD2. This CDR3 region has 14 residues. The J segment lost 15 bases and the V segment lost 6 bases, leaving 17 bases of the junction unmatched. CDR1 and CDR2 from the germline V gene are MNHNS and SASEGT. The CDR3 region is CASRGGWLAGAFYF. The CDR3 DNA reads as TGTGCCAGCAGAGGAGGGTGGCTAGCGGGTGCCTTCTATTTT.

This clonotype was detected many times. The chain joins TRBV5-1 to TRBJ2-1, with D hard to call. Germline V CDR1 and CDR2: SGHRS, YFSETQ. The V end lost 1 base, the J end lost 2 bases, and 7 bases lay between the germline ends. The CDR3 contains 14 residues. CDR3 coding DNA: TGCGCCAGCAGCTTGTGGCAGACCTACAATGAGCAGTTCTTC. Protein product: CASSLWQTYNEQFF. Complete variable domain (other parts from reference TRBV5-1 and TRBJ2-1): KAGVTQTPRYLIKTRGQQVTLSCSPISGHRSVSWYQQTPGQGLQFLFEYFSETQRNKGNFPGRFSGRQFSNSRSEMNVSTLELGDSALYLCASSLWQTYNEQFFGPGTRLTVL.

The rearrangement uses TRBV20-1 and TRBJ2-7, with 7 bases lining up with TRBD2. V lost 0 bases, J lost 0 bases, and 5 bases stayed unmatched. The CDR3 is 15 residues long. Germline V lookup: CDR1 DFQATT, CDR2 SNEGSKA (reference sequence). The CDR3 region has the DNA TGCAGTGCTAGAGATCGGCTAGCGGTCTCCTACGAGCAGTACTTC. The encoded protein is CSARDRLAVSYEQYF.

This chain links TRBV7-2 with TRBJ2-7, with 7 bases that match TRBD2. Germline V gene sequence: CDR1 SGHTA, CDR2 FQGNSA. CDR3 length equals 13 residues. Unmatched junction bases numbered 14, after V lost 6 bases and J lost 12 bases. Here the CDR3 DNA reads TGTGCCAGCAGGGGGCCCCAAAGCGGGATTCGGTACTTC. It encodes CASRGPQSGIRYF.

This clonotype was counted many times. The chain has TRBV29-1 and TRBJ2-3; weak D call: TRBD2 (5 bases). CDR3 length equals 14 residues. V lost 6 bases and J lost 0, with 13 bases in between. Per the germline V gene, CDR1 is SQVTM and CDR2 is ANQGSEA. CDR3 residues: CSVRARSSTDTQYF. In nucleotides, the CDR3 is TGCAGCGTGAGGGCGCGTAGTAGCACAGATACGCAGTATTTT.

This rearrangement joins TRBV27 to TRBJ1-6; D is ambiguous. Trimming took 4 bases from V and 11 from J, leaving 15 bases between them. The CDR3 is made up of 14 amino acids. CDR1 is MNHEY and CDR2 is SMNVEV in the germline V gene (reference sequence). The CDR3, as DNA: TGTGCCAGCAGTTCAGGAGCCAGCCTTCCACCCCTCCACTTT. This gives the protein CASSSGASLPPLHF.